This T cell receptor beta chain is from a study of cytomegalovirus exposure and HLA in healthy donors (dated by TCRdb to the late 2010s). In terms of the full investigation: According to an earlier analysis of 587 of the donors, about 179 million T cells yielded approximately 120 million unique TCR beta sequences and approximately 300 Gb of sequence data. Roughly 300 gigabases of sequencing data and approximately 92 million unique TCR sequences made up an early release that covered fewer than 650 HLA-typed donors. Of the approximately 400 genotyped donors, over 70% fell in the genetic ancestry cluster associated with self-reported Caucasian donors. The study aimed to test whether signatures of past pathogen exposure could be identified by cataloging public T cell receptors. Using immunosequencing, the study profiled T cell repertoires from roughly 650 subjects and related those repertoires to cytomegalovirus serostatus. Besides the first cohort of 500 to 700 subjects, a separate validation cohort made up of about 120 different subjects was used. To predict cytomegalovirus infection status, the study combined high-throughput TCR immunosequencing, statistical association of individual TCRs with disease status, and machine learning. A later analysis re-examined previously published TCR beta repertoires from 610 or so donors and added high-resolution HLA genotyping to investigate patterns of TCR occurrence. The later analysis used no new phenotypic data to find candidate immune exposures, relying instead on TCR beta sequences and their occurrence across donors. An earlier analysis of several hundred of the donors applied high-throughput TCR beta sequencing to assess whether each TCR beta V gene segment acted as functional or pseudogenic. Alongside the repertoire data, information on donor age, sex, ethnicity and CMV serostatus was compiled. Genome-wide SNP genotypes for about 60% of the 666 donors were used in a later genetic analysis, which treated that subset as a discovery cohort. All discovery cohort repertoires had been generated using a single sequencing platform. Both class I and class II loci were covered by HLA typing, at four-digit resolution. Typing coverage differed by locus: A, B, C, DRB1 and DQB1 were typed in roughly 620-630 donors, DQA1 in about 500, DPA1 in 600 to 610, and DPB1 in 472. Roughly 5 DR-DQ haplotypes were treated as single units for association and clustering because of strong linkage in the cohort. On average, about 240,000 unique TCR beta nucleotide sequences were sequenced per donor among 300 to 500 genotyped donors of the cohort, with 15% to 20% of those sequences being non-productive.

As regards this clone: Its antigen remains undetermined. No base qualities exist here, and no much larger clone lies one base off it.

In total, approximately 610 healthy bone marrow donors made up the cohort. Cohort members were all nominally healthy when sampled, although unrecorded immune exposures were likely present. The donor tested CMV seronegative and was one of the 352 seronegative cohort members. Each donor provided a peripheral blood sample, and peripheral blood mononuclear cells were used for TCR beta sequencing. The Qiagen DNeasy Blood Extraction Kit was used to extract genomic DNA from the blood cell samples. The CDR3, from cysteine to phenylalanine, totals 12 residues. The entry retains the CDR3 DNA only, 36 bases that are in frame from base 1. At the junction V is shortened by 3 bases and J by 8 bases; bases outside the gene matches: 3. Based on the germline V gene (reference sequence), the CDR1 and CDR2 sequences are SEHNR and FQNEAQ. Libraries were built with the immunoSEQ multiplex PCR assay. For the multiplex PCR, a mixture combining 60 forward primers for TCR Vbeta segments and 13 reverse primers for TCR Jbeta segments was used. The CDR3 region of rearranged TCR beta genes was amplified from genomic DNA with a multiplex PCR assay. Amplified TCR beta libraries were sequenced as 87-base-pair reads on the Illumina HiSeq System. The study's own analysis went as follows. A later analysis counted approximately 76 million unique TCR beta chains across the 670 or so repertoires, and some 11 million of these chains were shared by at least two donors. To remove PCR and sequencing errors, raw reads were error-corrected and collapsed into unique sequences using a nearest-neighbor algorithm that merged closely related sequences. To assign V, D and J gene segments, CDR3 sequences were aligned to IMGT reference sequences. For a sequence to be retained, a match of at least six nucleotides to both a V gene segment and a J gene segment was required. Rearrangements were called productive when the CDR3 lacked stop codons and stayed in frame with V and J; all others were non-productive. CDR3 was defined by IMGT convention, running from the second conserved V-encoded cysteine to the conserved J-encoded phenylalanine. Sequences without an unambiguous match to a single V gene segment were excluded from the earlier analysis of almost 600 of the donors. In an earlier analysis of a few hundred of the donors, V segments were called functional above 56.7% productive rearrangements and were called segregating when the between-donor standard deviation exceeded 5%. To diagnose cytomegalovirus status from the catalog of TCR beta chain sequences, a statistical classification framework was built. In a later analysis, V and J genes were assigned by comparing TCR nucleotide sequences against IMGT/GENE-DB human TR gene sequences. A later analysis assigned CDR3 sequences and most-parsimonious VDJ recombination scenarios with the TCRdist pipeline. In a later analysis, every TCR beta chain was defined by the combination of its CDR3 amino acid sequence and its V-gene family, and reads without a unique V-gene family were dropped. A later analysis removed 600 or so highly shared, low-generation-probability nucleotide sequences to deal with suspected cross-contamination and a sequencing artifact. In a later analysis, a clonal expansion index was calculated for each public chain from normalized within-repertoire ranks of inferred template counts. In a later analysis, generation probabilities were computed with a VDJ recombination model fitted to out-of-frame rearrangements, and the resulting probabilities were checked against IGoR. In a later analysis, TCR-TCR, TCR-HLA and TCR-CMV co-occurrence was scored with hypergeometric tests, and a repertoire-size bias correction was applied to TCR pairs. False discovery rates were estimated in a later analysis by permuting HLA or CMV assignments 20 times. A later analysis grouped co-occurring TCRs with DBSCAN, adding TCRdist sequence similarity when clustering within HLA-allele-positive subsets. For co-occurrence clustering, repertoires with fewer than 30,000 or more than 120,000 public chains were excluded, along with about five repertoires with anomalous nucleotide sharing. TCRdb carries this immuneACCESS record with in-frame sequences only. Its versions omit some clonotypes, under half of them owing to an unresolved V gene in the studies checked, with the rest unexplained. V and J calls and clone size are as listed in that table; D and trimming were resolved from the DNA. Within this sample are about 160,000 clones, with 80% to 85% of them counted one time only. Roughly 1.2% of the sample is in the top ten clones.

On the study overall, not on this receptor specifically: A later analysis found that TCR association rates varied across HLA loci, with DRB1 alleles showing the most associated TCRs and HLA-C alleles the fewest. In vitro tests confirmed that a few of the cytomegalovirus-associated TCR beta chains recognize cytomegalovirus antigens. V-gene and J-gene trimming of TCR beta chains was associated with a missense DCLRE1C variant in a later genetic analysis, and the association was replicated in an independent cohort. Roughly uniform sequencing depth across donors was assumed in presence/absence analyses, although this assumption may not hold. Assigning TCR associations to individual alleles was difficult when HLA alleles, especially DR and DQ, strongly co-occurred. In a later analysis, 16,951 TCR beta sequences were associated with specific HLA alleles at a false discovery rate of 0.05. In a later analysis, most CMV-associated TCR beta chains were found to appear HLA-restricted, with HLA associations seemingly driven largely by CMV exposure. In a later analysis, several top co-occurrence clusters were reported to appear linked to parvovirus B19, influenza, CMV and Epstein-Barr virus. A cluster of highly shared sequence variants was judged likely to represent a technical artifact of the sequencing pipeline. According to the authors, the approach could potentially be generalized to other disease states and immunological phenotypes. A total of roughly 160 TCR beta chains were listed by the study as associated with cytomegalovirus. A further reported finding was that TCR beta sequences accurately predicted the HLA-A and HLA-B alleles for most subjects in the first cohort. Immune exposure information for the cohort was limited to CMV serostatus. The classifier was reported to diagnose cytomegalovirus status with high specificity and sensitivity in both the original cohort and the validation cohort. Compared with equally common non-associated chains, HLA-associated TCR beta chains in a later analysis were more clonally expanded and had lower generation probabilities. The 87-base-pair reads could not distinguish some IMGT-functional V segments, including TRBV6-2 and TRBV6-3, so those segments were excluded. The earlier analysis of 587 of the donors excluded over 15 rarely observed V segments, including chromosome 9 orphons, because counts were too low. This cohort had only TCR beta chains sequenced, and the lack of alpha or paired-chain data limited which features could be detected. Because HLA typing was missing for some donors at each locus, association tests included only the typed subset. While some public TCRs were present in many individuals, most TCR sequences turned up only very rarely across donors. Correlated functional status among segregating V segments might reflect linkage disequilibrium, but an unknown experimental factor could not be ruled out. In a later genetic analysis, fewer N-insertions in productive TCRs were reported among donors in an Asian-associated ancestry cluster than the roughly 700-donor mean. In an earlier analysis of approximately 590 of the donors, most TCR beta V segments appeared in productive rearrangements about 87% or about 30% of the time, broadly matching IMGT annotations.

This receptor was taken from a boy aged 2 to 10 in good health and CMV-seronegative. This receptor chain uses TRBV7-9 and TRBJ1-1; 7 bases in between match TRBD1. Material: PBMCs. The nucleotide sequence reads TGTGCCAGCAGCTTCTCAGGGGGGGAAGCTTTCTTT. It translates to CASSFSGGEAFF.